Below are 13 T cell receptor beta chains sequenced from a single sample in a study of blood T cell repertoires in COVID-19. Clones were read by immunoSEQ multiplex PCR, and TCRdb kept only the in-frame ones, dropping some. The table lists about 280,000 clones, less than 85% of them singletons, with 2% to 3% in the top ten. The sequenced material came from PBMCs or T cells enriched from blood (not recorded which). These receptors were collected from a woman in her forties or fifties who had recovered from COVID-19.

The gene calls are TRBV11-2 and TRBJ2-5; TRBD2 matches at 7 bases. V lost 0 bases and J lost 4; bases outside the gene matches: 2. CDR3 size: 14 residues. The germline V gene encodes CDR1 SGHAT and CDR2 FQNNGV. This CDR3 reads CASSLDPGGETQYF. CDR3 in DNA: TGTGCCAGCAGCTTAGATCCGGGGGGAGAGACCCAGTACTTC.

The CDR3 loop is CASSLPYRATSTDTQYF. In nucleotides, the CDR3 is TGTGCCAGCAGCTTGCCGTACAGGGCAACTAGCACAGATACGCAGTATTTT. This sequence joins TRBV7-2 and TRBJ2-3; possibly TRBD1 for D (6 bases). The CDR3 runs to 17 residues. Looked up from germline, CDR1 is SGHTA and CDR2 is FQGNSA. V lost 3 bases and J 0 bases, leaving 16 bases between the germline ends.

The V gene is TRBV4-1, the J gene TRBJ2-3, with a weak D call TRBD1 (5 bases). Trimming stripped 1 base from V and 7 bases from J, with 6 bases between. Germline-derived CDR1 and CDR2 are MGHRA and YSYEKL. This CDR3 has 12 residues. This chain's CDR3 is CASSQGQNTQYF. CDR3 coding DNA: TGCGCCAGCAGCCAAGGACAGAATACGCAGTATTTT.

A remark on this clone: Other DNA sequences in the same sample also yield this CDR3. The rearrangement joins TRBV12-3 or TRBV12-4 to TRBJ1-1; D is undetermined. V was clipped by 3 bases and J by 1 base, with 6 bases between them. This CDR3 is built from 13 residues. CDR3 residues: CASSLRGNTEAFF. The CDR3 DNA follows: TGTGCCAGCAGTTTGAGAGGGAACACTGAAGCTTTCTTT.

The chain carries TRBV4-1 and TRBJ2-3; 8 bases fit TRBD2. Germline V gene lookup returns CDR1 MGHRA and CDR2 YSYEKL. The CDR3 consists of 17 residues. The ends lost 0 bases at V and 0 bases at J; junction bases unmatched: 5. CDR3 amino acids: CASSQEPTSGSTDTQYF. In DNA, the CDR3 is TGCGCCAGCAGCCAAGAGCCCACTAGCGGCAGCACAGATACGCAGTATTTT.

The rearrangement joins TRBV28 to TRBJ1-6, with 10 positions matching TRBD1. The CDR3 runs 15 residues. The ends lost 5 bases at V and 6 bases at J; junction bases unmatched: 4. Germline values: CDR1 MDHEN, CDR2 SYDVKM. CDR3: CASSVTGGRNSPLHF. The CDR3 nucleotides read TGTGCCAGCAGTGTGACAGGGGGCCGTAATTCACCCCTCCACTTT. The variable domain in full, with the rest retrieved from reference TRBV28 and TRBJ1-6, is DVKVTQSSRYLVKRTGEKVFLECVQDMDHENMFWYRQDPGLGLRLIYFSYDVKMKEKGDIPEGYSVSREKKERFSLILESASTNQTSMYLCASSVTGGRNSPLHFGNGTRLTVT.

J is TRBJ2-4 and V is TRBV7-3, with D maybe TRBD1 (5 bases). Trimming left V 5 bases short and J 7 bases short, with 18 bases between. From germline, CDR1 is SGHTA and CDR2 FQGTGA. The length of the CDR3 is 15 residues. The CDR3 spells CASSLRPGMGNIQYF. CDR3 DNA: TGTGCCAGCAGCCTACGGCCAGGGATGGGGAACATTCAGTACTTC.

This clone showed up just a few times. The chain has TRBV5-1 and TRBJ2-5, with 11 bases fitting TRBD2. This CDR3 contains 15 residues. Per germline, CDR1 SGHRS and CDR2 YFSETQ. After removal of 2 bases from V and 5 bases from J, the junction contained 5 bases not matched to a gene. The CDR3 loop reads CASSFDASGGETQYF. DNA for the CDR3: TGCGCCAGCAGCTTTGACGCTAGCGGGGGGGAGACCCAGTACTTC.

V is TRBV30 and J is TRBJ2-3; D remains ambiguous. Germline CDR1 and CDR2: GTSNPN and SVGIG (reference sequence). The V end was cut by 4 bases, the J end by 4 bases, with 6 bases between. The CDR3 extends over 11 amino acids. The CDR3 reads CAWKNSDTQYF. Here the CDR3 DNA reads TGTGCCTGGAAGAACTCAGATACGCAGTATTTT.

This chain uses TRBV2 with TRBJ2-1, with 8 bases matching TRBD1. Germline V CDR1 and CDR2: SNHLY, FYNNEI. V dropped 8 bases and J dropped 0; count of bases not matched to a gene: 9. This CDR3 has 16 amino acids. CDR3 amino acids: CASSLQGAGSYNEQFF. CDR3 in DNA: TGTGCCAGCTCCCTTCAGGGGGCTGGCTCCTACAATGAGCAGTTCTTC.

V is TRBV5-1 and J is TRBJ2-5; maybe TRBD2 (6 bases). From germline, CDR1 is SGHRS and CDR2 YFSETQ. The V gene lost 3 bases and the J gene lost 2 bases, with 11 bases spanning the gap. The CDR3 loop spans 14 amino acids. CDR3 sequence reads: CASSWGDGQETQYF. In DNA, the CDR3 is TGCGCCAGCAGCTGGGGGGACGGACAAGAGACCCAGTACTTC.

The genes are TRBV10-3 and TRBJ1-6, with D perhaps matching TRBD1 (5 bases). The CDR3 has 14 residues. The V end lost 10 bases, the J end lost 7 bases, and 17 bases lay between the germline ends. CDR1 is ENHRY, CDR2 SYGVKD, per germline. For the CDR3, the DNA is TGTGCCACATCGGGGGGGTCCGTGAATTCACCCCTCCACTTT. The encoded protein is CATSGGSVNSPLHF.

The V call is TRBV7-9, the J call TRBJ2-5, with 7 bases that match TRBD1. V shed 5 bases and J 5 bases; nucleotides not matched to a gene: 11. Germline V gene data show CDR1 as SEHNR and CDR2 as FQNEAQ (reference sequence). The CDR3 is 15 residues long. CDR3 protein: CASSPPTGYAETQYF. Written as DNA, the CDR3 is TGTGCCAGCAGCCCCCCGACAGGGTACGCGGAGACCCAGTACTTC.